Shown below are 10 T cell receptor beta chains from a single sample sequenced in a study of early stage breast cancer tumors. TCRdb keeps only in-frame clones here, not all; method: immunoSEQ multiplex PCR. The data contain about 25,000 clones, roughly 67% of them singletons. The sequenced sample was breast tumor tissue. These receptors all come from a person in their sixties with breast cancer.

The chain is built from TRBV7-2 and TRBJ1-1; TRBD1 matches at 9 bases. The CDR3 covers 14 residues. Losses at the gene ends were 6 bases for V and 5 bases for J; bases not matched to a gene: 7. The germline V gene has CDR1 SGHTA and CDR2 FQGNSA. In nucleotides, the CDR3 is TGTGCCAGCAGACGACAGGGGGACGAGACTGAAGCTTTCTTT. It is translated as CASRRQGDETEAFF.

The chain joins TRBV21-1 to TRBJ2-5; the table calls TRBD1, which could not be checked here. TRBV21-1 is annotated as a pseudogene. This CDR3 has 15 residues. CDR3 nucleotide sequence: TGTGCCAGCAGCAAAGGAGTGAGGGGGCAAGAGACCCAGTACTTC. It translates to CASSKGVRGQETQYF.

This clone was picked up a small number of times. The gene calls are TRBV28 and TRBJ2-7; maybe TRBD1 (5 bases). Trimming shortened V by 4 bases and J by 0 bases, and 7 bases separated the two germline ends. This CDR3 region has 13 residues. Per the germline V gene, CDR1 is MDHEN and CDR2 is SYDVKM. The CDR3 DNA is TGTGCCAGCAGTTCGACAGCCTCCTACGAGCAGTACTTC. It translates to CASSSTASYEQYF.

This clone was picked up a small number of times. The chain uses TRBV29-1 and TRBJ1-5, with 8 bases aligning to TRBD1. This CDR3 is 13 amino acids long. Unmatched junction bases numbered 5, after V lost 5 bases and J lost 5 bases. The germline V gene encodes CDR1 SQVTM and CDR2 ANQGSEA. The CDR3 coding sequence is TGCAGCGTTTCGCAGGGGGCCGATCAGCCCCAGCATTTT. Translating it yields CSVSQGADQPQHF.

For the CDR3, the DNA is TGTGCCAGCAGCGTAGTGGGCAGGGGGTTTTCCAATGAAGCTTTCTTT. This codes for CASSVVGRGFSNEAFF. The chain has TRBV9 and TRBJ1-1, with 7 bases identical to TRBD1. This CDR3 contains 16 residues. Germline V lookup: CDR1 SGDLS, CDR2 YYNGEE. The junction had 12 bases not matched to a gene; V was cut back by 0 bases and J by 7 bases.

This chain's CDR3 is CASSEARLTDTQYF. CDR3 in DNA: TGTGCCAGCAGCGAGGCGCGGCTCACAGATACGCAGTATTTT. The V and J genes are TRBV9 and TRBJ2-3; the D is unclear. V shed 3 bases and J shed 2 bases, with 10 bases lying between them. CDR1 and CDR2 from the germline V gene are SGDLS and YYNGEE. The length of the CDR3 is 14 residues.

This clone was observed a handful of times. The chain couples TRBV11-2 to TRBJ1-1; 8 bases align to TRBD1. This CDR3 has 12 residues. Looked up from germline, CDR1 is SGHAT and CDR2 is FQNNGV. V shed 0 bases, J shed 11 bases, and the junction held 2 bases outside the gene matches. CDR3 protein: CASSLEDRVAFF. The CDR3 bases are TGTGCCAGCAGCTTAGAGGACAGGGTTGCTTTCTTT.

The J gene is TRBJ2-7, the V gene TRBV4-1; D is possibly TRBD1 (5 bases). Germline-derived CDR1 and CDR2 are MGHRA and YSYEKL. Trimming shortened V by 1 base and J by 4 bases, and 14 bases separated the two germline ends. There are 15 residues in the CDR3. The CDR3 coding sequence is TGCGCCAGCAGCCAAGGCGACAGCCTTTTTTACGAGCAGTACTTC. Encoded protein: CASSQGDSLFYEQYF.

This chain uses TRBV10-3 with TRBJ2-5, with 7 bases fitting TRBD1. This CDR3 has 16 amino acids. The junction had 7 bases not matched to a gene; V was cut back by 1 base and J by 2 bases. Germline values: CDR1 ENHRY, CDR2 SYGVKD. The CDR3 DNA follows: TGTGCCATCAGTGAGTATTGGGACAGCCAACAAGAGACCCAGTACTTC. Translated, it gives CAISEYWDSQQETQYF.

The chain links TRBV19 to TRBJ2-1; TRBD2 aligns across 8 bases. CDR1 is LNHDA and CDR2 is SQIVND in the germline V gene (reference sequence). This CDR3 has 13 residues. The junction had 7 bases not matched to a gene; V was cut back by 7 bases and J by 8 bases. The CDR3 here is CASTREGRYEQFF. CDR3 DNA sequence: TGTGCCAGTACCCGGGAGGGCCGTTATGAGCAGTTCTTC.